This T cell receptor (beta chain) is from a study of blood T cell repertoires in COVID-19. Whole-study context: The United States, Italy and Spain were the sources of the acute and convalescent COVID-19 samples.

The authors' processing: Estimation of nucleated cell counts was performed using reference gene primer amplification. The data were produced by immunoSEQ multiplex PCR, yet TCRdb's version contains in-frame clones alone and is incomplete. The V and J calls and the clone size are those of that table, but D and trimming were determined from the DNA. The table has around 230,000 clones, around 90% seen once. The CDR3 is 13 amino acids. Germline assignment: CDR1 SGHAT and CDR2 FQNNGV. V was shortened by 1 base and J by 9 bases, with 7 bases between the two germline ends. Recovered status in Cohort 3 required two negative PCRs, clearance, or symptom resolution.

Sequencing input: PBMCs or T cells enriched from blood (not recorded which). The chain recombines TRBV11-2 with TRBJ1-6, with D unclear. The receptor was isolated from a woman in her 30s who had recovered from COVID-19. CDR3 sequence reads: CASSLVRISPLHF. The DNA of the CDR3 is TGTGCCAGCAGCTTAGTGAGGATTTCACCCCTCCACTTT.